This T cell receptor (beta chain) was profiled in a study of T cell clones after liver transplantation. Study context: Post-transplant blood was tracked for graft-donor-reactive T cell clones identified in a pre-transplant mixed lymphocyte reaction. Subjects received no induction therapy and standard immunosuppression until randomization at 12-24 months post-transplant.

V shed 1 base and J shed 0 bases, with 10 bases lying between them. Germline lookup yields CDR1 SGHVS and CDR2 FNYEAQ. The CDR3 sequence is 16 residues long. Profiling relied on immunoSEQ multiplex PCR, and the TCRdb table lists in-frame clones only, not all of them. The sample has tens of thousands of clones, 65% to 85% seen once. The chain is built from TRBV7-6 and TRBJ1-5, with a weak D call TRBD1 (5 bases). The sequencing here drew on CD4+ T cells from blood, taken about 46 months after liver transplant. This TCR was recovered from a human patient who received a liver transplant. The T cells may partly be graft donor cells. The CDR3 here is CASSLGIGGSNQPQHF. CDR3 nucleotide sequence: TGTGCCAGCAGCTTAGGGATCGGGGGTAGCAATCAGCCCCAGCATTTT. Together with reference TRBV7-6 and TRBJ1-5, the CDR3 gives the full variable domain: GAGVSQSPRYKVTKRGQDVALRCDPISGHVSLYWYRQALGQGPEFLTYFNYEAQQDKSGLPNDRFSAERPEGSISTLTIQRTEQRDSAMYRCASSLGIGGSNQPQHFGDGTRLSIL.